Presented here are 27 T cell receptor beta chains from one specimen sequenced in a study of early T cells in non-severe SARS-CoV-2 infection. TCRdb redid the calling of the 5' RACE reads with MiXCR, one entry per CDR3 protein. The top ten clones hold about 4.6% of a sample with fewer than 100,000 distinct CDR3 sequences, over 9% of them seen once. The sample taken for sequencing was whole blood. All receptors derive from an adult who was a healthcare worker with PCR-confirmed SARS-CoV-2 infection or an uninfected control (not recorded which).

This clonotype was seen many times. This sequence joins TRBV4-2 and TRBJ2-1, with 13 nucleotides matching TRBD2. Germline CDR1 reads LGHNA; CDR2 reads YNFKEQ. The CDR3 spans 15 residues. V shed 4 bases and J 5 bases; nucleotides not matched to a gene: 2. CDR3 nucleotides: TGTGCCAGCAGCCCGGGACTAGCGGGAAACAATGAGCAGTTCTTC. Its protein is CASSPGLAGNNEQFF.

This clonotype showed up many times. V usage is TRBV7-2 and J usage is TRBJ1-4; 8 bases line up with TRBD1. The germline CDR1 and CDR2 sequences are SGHTA and FQGNSA. The CDR3 runs 13 residues. V was pared by 4 bases and J by 8 bases, with 3 bases of the junction left unmatched. The CDR3 DNA reads TGTGCCAGCAGCTCCCGACAGGGGGAAAAACTGTTTTTT. It translates to CASSSRQGEKLFF.

This clonotype has ten or more counts. The V call is TRBV9, the J call TRBJ2-5; 11 bases agree with TRBD2. V was clipped by 2 bases and J by 1 base; unmatched bases: 1. The CDR3 length is 15 residues. Germline CDR1 reads SGDLS; CDR2 reads YYNGEE. CDR3 in amino acids: CASSVTSGTQETQYF. The DNA of the CDR3 is TGTGCCAGCAGCGTGACTAGCGGGACCCAAGAGACCCAGTACTTC. The full variable domain, rest sourced from reference TRBV9 and TRBJ2-5, is DSGVTQTPKHLITATGQRVTLRCSPRSGDLSVYWYQQSLDQGLQFLIQYYNGEERAKGNILERFSAQQFPDLHSELNLSSLELGDSALYFCASSVTSGTQETQYFGPGTRLLVL.

The table lists this clonotype with many counts. This rearrangement joins TRBV11-2 to TRBJ2-5; D remains ambiguous. Per the germline V gene, CDR1 is SGHAT and CDR2 is FQNNGV. Trimming pared 0 bases from V and 14 bases from J, leaving 13 bases between. CDR3 length: 12 amino acids. CDR3 DNA sequence: TGTGCCAGCAGCTTAGATCGAAGGCAGCCCTACTTC. Protein: CASSLDRRQPYF. Using reference TRBV11-2 and TRBJ2-5 for the parts outside the CDR3, the full variable domain is EAGVAQSPRYKIIEKRQSVAFWCNPISGHATLYWYQQILGQGPKLLIQFQNNGVVDDSQLPKDRFSAERLKGVDSTLKIQPAKLEDSAVYLCASSLDRRQPYFGPGTRLLVL.

This clonotype was seen many times. CDR3 nucleotides: TGTGCCAGCAGTTACGTCAGGGCGGGAAACACCATATATTTT. This gives the protein CASSYVRAGNTIYF. J is TRBJ1-3 and V is TRBV6-6; TRBD1 is a possible D gene (5 bases). Between the trimmed V and J ends, which lost 2 bases and 4 bases, there was a span of 9 bases. CDR3 length: 14 amino acids. CDR1 is MNHNY and CDR2 is SVGAGI in the germline V gene (reference sequence).

In this sample, this clonotype turned up many times. The chain combines TRBV5-1 with TRBJ1-2, with D perhaps matching TRBD1 (6 bases). Between the trimmed V and J ends, which lost 2 bases and 8 bases, there was a span of 13 bases. Germline V gene lookup returns CDR1 SGHRS and CDR2 YFSETQ. The CDR3 sequence is 13 residues long. CDR3: CASSLGGRSGYTF. CDR3 in DNA: TGCGCCAGCAGCTTAGGGGGACGGAGCGGCTACACCTTC.

This clonotype was observed at least ten times. The chain couples TRBV19 to TRBJ2-1; 10 bases are a match to TRBD2. With V trimmed by 4 bases and J by 6 bases, 9 bases remained unmatched. CDR1 LNHDA and CDR2 SQIVND come from the germline V gene (reference sequence). The CDR3 is 16 residues long. CDR3: CASSTTSSGSLNEQFF. DNA for the CDR3: TGTGCCAGTAGTACCACCTCTAGCGGGAGCCTCAATGAGCAGTTCTTC.

The table lists this clonotype with many counts. The chain links TRBV19 to TRBJ2-7, with TRBD1 matching over 8 bases. Germline lookup yields CDR1 LNHDA and CDR2 SQIVND (reference sequence). This CDR3 contains 15 residues. Germline trimming cut 1 base from V and 2 bases from J; bases unmatched to any gene: 4. In DNA form, the CDR3 reads TGTGCCAGTAGTATAGCTCCGGGACAGGCCTACGAGCAGTACTTC. Translated: CASSIAPGQAYEQYF.

The chain recombines TRBV6-1 with TRBJ2-5; 7 nucleotides align to TRBD1. Looked up from germline, CDR1 is MNHNS and CDR2 is SASEGT. V was pared by 7 bases and J by 5 bases, with 7 bases of the junction left unmatched. The CDR3 length is 13 residues. CDR3 region: CASIVGGKETQYF. DNA of the CDR3: TGTGCCAGCATAGTAGGGGGCAAGGAGACCCAGTACTTC.

The sample holds a few counts of this clonotype. The V call is TRBV27, the J call TRBJ1-4; D unresolved. Germline V gene sequence: CDR1 MNHEY, CDR2 SMNVEV (reference sequence). This CDR3 is built from 17 residues. V was pared by 0 bases and J by 1 base, with 12 bases between. In nucleotides, the CDR3 is TGTGCCAGCAGTTTATCGAATTACCGACAAACTAATGAAAAACTGTTTTTT. Translated: CASSLSNYRQTNEKLFF.

This clonotype has only a few counts. The gene calls are TRBV14 and TRBJ2-6; D call uncertain. Germline-derived CDR1 and CDR2 are SGHDN and FVKESK. The CDR3 consists of 16 residues. V was cut by 1 base and J by 0 bases, with 7 bases left in between. The CDR3 here is CASSQGASSGANVLTF. DNA for the CDR3: TGTGCCAGCAGCCAAGGGGCCAGCTCTGGGGCCAACGTCCTGACTTTC. Full variable domain (rest looked up from reference TRBV14 and TRBJ2-6): EAGVTQFPSHSVIEKGQTVTLRCDPISGHDNLYWYRRVMGKEIKFLLHFVKESKQDESGMPNNRFLAERTGGTYSTLKVQPAELEDSGVYFCASSQGASSGANVLTFGAGSRLTVL.

There are many counts of this clonotype. This sequence joins TRBV7-2 and TRBJ2-1; 11 bases are a match to TRBD2. V lost 4 bases, J lost 3 bases, and 14 bases stayed unmatched. The CDR3 runs to 19 residues. The germline CDR1 and CDR2 sequences are SGHTA and FQGNSA. Here the CDR3 DNA reads TGTGCCAGCAGCTCCATTAGCGGGAGGGCCCTCACCGACTACAATGAGCAGTTCTTC. Its protein product is CASSSISGRALTDYNEQFF.

In this sample, this clonotype turned up many times. This sequence joins TRBV7-7 and TRBJ2-5; tentatively, D is TRBD1 (6 bases). Trimming took off 5 bases at V and 4 bases at J, with 14 bases between the two ends. Germline-derived CDR1 and CDR2 are SSHAT and FNYEAQ (reference sequence). The CDR3 is 14 residues long. The DNA of the CDR3 is TGTGCCAGCAGCCCCACAGGGAGAGGAGAGACCCAGTACTTC. This gives the protein CASSPTGRGETQYF.

This clonotype was detected many times. The J gene is TRBJ1-5, the V gene TRBV20-1, with D maybe TRBD1 (6 bases). This CDR3 has 13 amino acids. The germline V and J ends were trimmed by 6 bases and 2 bases, with 11 bases remaining between them. Germline loops: CDR1 DFQATT, CDR2 SNEGSKA (reference sequence). The CDR3 DNA sequence: TGCAGTGCGGTCAGGACAGGCAATCAGCCCCAGCATTTT. Translated: CSAVRTGNQPQHF.

This clonotype showed up just a few times. The CDR3 sequence is CASSLESLQGPYEQYF. The CDR3 region has the DNA TGTGCCAGCAGCTTAGAATCCCTCCAGGGTCCCTACGAGCAGTACTTC. The genes are TRBV13 and TRBJ2-7, with D possibly TRBD1 on 5 matching bases. Trimming took off 1 base at V and 2 bases at J, with 15 bases between the two ends. Germline V lookup: CDR1 PRHDT, CDR2 FYEKMQ (reference sequence). The CDR3 runs to 16 residues.

This chain uses TRBV11-1 with TRBJ2-5, with no clear D. V lost 4 bases and J lost 5, with 8 bases in between. This CDR3 contains 12 residues. Per germline, CDR1 SGHAT and CDR2 FQDESV (reference sequence). CDR3 amino acids: CASSYGRETQYF. In nucleotides, the CDR3 is TGTGCCAGCAGCTACGGGCGCGAGACCCAGTACTTC.

This clonotype was counted at least ten times. The chain is built from TRBV20-1 and TRBJ2-3; 10 nucleotides agree with TRBD2. The CDR3 has 13 residues. Losses at the gene ends were 1 base for V and 9 bases for J; bases not matched to a gene: 4. Germline CDR1 DFQATT, CDR2 SNEGSKA (reference sequence). The CDR3 sequence: CSARASGRETQYF. The CDR3 DNA reads TGCAGTGCTAGAGCTAGCGGGAGAGAAACGCAGTATTTT.

This clonotype has a count of ten or more. The V and J genes are TRBV20-1 and TRBJ2-1; D may be TRBD1 (7 bases). V was clipped by 1 base and J by 8 bases, with 15 bases between them. Germline loops: CDR1 DFQATT, CDR2 SNEGSKA (reference sequence). This CDR3 is built from 14 residues. The CDR3 loop is CSARVQGGGDEQFF. The CDR3 nucleotides are TGCAGTGCTAGAGTCCAGGGGGGAGGAGATGAGCAGTTCTTC.

This chain joins TRBV5-1 and TRBJ2-2, with 8 nucleotides matching TRBD2. The ends lost 7 bases at V and 4 bases at J; junction bases unmatched: 12. This CDR3 comprises 16 residues. The germline V gene encodes CDR1 SGHRS and CDR2 YFSETQ. The CDR3 sequence is CASRSAGGLGTGELFF. The CDR3 nucleotides read TGCGCCAGCCGTTCGGCGGGAGGTCTGGGCACCGGGGAGCTGTTTTTT.

This chain connects TRBV7-8 to TRBJ2-3; a weak D match, TRBD1 (6 bases). In germline, CDR1 is SGHVS, CDR2 FQNEAQ. Trimming shortened V by 2 bases and J by 0 bases, and 9 bases separated the two germline ends. This CDR3 comprises 15 residues. The CDR3 DNA is TGTGCCAGCAGCTTATTGGGGGCCAGCACAGATACGCAGTATTTT. It yields the protein CASSLLGASTDTQYF. Looking up the rest from reference TRBV7-8 and TRBJ2-3 gives the full variable domain: GAGVSQSPRYKVAKRGQDVALRCDPISGHVSLFWYQQALGQGPEFLTYFQNEAQLDKSGLPSDRFFAERPEGSVSTLKIQRTQQEDSAVYLCASSLLGASTDTQYFGPGTRLTVL.

This clonotype was counted only a few times. The CDR3 loop is CAISGRDSDTEAFF. The CDR3 DNA sequence: TGTGCCATCAGTGGCCGGGACAGCGACACTGAAGCTTTCTTT. The chain couples TRBV10-3 to TRBJ1-1; 7 nucleotides line up with TRBD1. The germline V gene encodes CDR1 ENHRY and CDR2 SYGVKD. The trim removed 4 bases at V and 3 bases at J, leaving 5 bases unmatched. CDR3 length: 14 residues.

This clonotype has more than one count but fewer than ten. V usage is TRBV5-4 and J usage is TRBJ2-2; possibly TRBD1 for D (6 bases). Germline CDR1 SGHNT, CDR2 YYREEE (reference sequence). The CDR3 has 15 amino acids. The V end was cut by 4 bases, the J end by 3 bases, with 13 bases between. CDR3 bases: TGTGCCAGCAGCAAGGGACAAGCTGACACCGGGGAGCTGTTTTTT. The encoded protein is CASSKGQADTGELFF.

In its sample, this clonotype was seen a few times. V usage is TRBV11-3 and J usage is TRBJ2-1; TRBD2 matches 15 bases. Germline V lookup: CDR1 SGHNT, CDR2 YENEEA. The CDR3 is 16 residues long. Trimming took 3 bases from V and 9 from J; bases not matched to a gene: 6. The DNA of the CDR3 is TGTGCCAGCAGCTTCGGACTAGCGGGAGGGCCAGTTGAGCAGTTCTTC. Its protein product is CASSFGLAGGPVEQFF.

This clonotype was seen ten or more times. The chain recombines TRBV9 with TRBJ2-7; D remains unclear. Trimming shortened V by 3 bases and J by 3 bases, and 22 bases separated the two germline ends. This CDR3 comprises 17 residues. The germline V gene has CDR1 SGDLS and CDR2 YYNGEE. The CDR3 DNA reads as TGTGCCAGCAGCGCCCCCCGAAAAGGACGCCGCCTCTACGAGCAGTACTTC. It codes for CASSAPRKGRRLYEQYF.

This clonotype was found many times. The chain links TRBV28 to TRBJ2-1; no clear D. The CDR3 consists of 16 residues. Germline CDR1 and CDR2: MDHEN and SYDVKM. With 3 bases removed from V and 1 base from J, the gap between germline ends came to 13 bases. DNA for the CDR3: TGTGCCAGCAGTTTCTTTGGATCGACGTCCTACAATGAGCAGTTCTTC. Its protein product is CASSFFGSTSYNEQFF.

This clonotype has at least ten counts. V is TRBV12-3 or TRBV12-4 and J is TRBJ1-3; D is uncertain. The V end was cut by 6 bases, the J end by 0 bases, with 9 bases between. The CDR3 consists of 14 residues. The CDR3 is CASRDQRSGNTIYF. The CDR3 DNA reads as TGTGCCAGCAGAGACCAGCGCTCTGGAAACACCATATATTTT.

The chain has TRBV19 and TRBJ2-3; the D gene could be TRBD1 or TRBD2 (5 bases each). With 7 bases removed from V and 0 bases from J, the gap between germline ends came to 17 bases. Per germline, CDR1 LNHDA and CDR2 SQIVND (reference sequence). The CDR3 is 16 residues long. CDR3 amino acids: CASTALGTVSTDTQYF. The CDR3 DNA reads as TGTGCCAGTACTGCCCTCGGGACGGTTAGCACAGATACGCAGTATTTT.